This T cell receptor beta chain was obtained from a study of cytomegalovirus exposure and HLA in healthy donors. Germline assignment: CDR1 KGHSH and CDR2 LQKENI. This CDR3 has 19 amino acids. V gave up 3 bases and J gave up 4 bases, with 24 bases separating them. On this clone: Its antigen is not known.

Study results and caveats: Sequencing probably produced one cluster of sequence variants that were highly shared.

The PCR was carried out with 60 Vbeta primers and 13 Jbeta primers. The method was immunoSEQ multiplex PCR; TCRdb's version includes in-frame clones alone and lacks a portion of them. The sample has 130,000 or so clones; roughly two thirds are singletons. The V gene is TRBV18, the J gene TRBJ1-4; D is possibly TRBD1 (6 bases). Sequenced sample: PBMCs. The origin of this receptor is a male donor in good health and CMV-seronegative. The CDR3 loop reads CASSPNKEGHRRLNEKLFF. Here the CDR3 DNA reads TGTGCCAGCTCACCGAACAAAGAGGGACATCGAAGGCTTAATGAAAAACTGTTTTTT.